The subject of this entry is one T cell receptor beta chain. Its specificity is not known. The record originates from a study of T cells expressing NK-cell markers. Points from the study as a whole: It was still unclear whether expanded NKG2C+ T cell clones were HCMV specific.

The germline gives CDR1 MDHEN, CDR2 SYDVKM. The CDR3 is made up of 12 amino acids. TCR beta cDNA was generated via 5'RACE template switching incorporating UMIs. TCRdb re-called the 5' RACE reads and shows each CDR3 protein once, DNA omitted. The sample table sets out roughly 390,000 distinct CDR3 sequences. The rearrangement joins TRBV28 to TRBJ1-1. The source is a woman in her forties or fifties in good health. Material for sequencing was blood T cells: a sorted CD56 or NKG2C T cell subset, CD4+ or CD8+ T cells, or bulk PBMC T cells (not recorded which). CDR3: CAGRSANTEAFF.